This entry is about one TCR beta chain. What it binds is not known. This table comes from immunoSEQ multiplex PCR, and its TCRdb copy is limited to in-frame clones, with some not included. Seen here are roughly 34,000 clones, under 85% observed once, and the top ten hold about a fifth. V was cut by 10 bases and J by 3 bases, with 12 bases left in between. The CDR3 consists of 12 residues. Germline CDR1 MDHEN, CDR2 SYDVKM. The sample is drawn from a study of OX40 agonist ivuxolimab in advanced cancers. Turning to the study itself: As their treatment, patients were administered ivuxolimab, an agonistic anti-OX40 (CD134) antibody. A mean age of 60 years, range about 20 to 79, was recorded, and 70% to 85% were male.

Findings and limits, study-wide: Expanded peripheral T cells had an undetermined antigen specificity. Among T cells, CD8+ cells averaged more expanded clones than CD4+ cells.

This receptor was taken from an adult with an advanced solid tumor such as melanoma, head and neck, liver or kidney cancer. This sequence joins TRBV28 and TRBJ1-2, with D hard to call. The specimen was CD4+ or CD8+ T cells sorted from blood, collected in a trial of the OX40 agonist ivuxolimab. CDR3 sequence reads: CATRGDDYGYTF. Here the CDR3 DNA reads TGTGCCACCCGGGGAGACGACTATGGCTACACCTTC.